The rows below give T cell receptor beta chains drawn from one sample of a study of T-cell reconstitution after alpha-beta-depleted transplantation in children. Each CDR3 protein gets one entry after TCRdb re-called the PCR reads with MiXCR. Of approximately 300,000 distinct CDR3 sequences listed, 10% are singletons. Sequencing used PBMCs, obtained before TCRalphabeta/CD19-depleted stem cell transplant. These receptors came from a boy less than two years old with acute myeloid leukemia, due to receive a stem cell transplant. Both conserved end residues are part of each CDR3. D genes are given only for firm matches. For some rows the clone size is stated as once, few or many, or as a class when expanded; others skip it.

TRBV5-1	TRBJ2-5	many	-	TGCGCCAGCAGCTTGGATTTAGGGGCTCAAGAGACCCAGTACTTC	CASSLDLGAQETQYF
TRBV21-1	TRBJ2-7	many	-	TGTGCCAGCAGCAAAGGAACCGGACAGTGGGGGTCCTCCTACGAGCAGTACTTC	CASSKGTGQWGSSYEQYF
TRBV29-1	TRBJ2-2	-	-	TGCAGCGTTGTTAGGGGTGGCACCGGGGAGCTGTTTTTT	CSVVRGGTGELFF
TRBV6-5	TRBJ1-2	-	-	TGTGCCAGCAGCTACTTACGAGGGGTTAACTATGGCTACACCTTC	CASSYLRGVNYGYTF
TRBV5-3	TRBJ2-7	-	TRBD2	TGTGCCATGAGCTCCGGAGCCGGGAGGTACGAGCAGTACTTC	CAMSSGAGRYEQYF
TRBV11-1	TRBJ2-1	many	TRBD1	TGTGCCAGCAGCCTGGGACAGAGGAATTACAATGAGCAGTTCTTC	CASSLGQRNYNEQFF
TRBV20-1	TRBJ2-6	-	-	TGCAGTGCTAGAGGGCAGGCTTCTGGGGCCAACGTCCTGACTTTC	CSARGQASGANVLTF
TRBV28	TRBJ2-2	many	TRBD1	TGTGCCAGCAGCCCCAGGGGGAAGGGCACCGGGGAGCTGTTTTTT	CASSPRGKGTGELFF
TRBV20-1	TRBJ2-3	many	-	TGCAGTGCCCATGCCCCGGGGCGGTCTAGCACAGATACGCAGTATTTT	CSAHAPGRSSTDTQYF
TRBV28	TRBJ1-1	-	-	TGTGCCAGCAGGGAAGGTTGGGGTGGCACTGAAGCTTTCTTT	CASREGWGGTEAFF
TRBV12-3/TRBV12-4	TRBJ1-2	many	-	TGTGCCAGCAGTTTGGTCAGGGGAGTTGGCTACACCTTC	CASSLVRGVGYTF
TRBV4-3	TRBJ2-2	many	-	TGCGCCAGCAGCCAAGGAAGTTGGGGGGAGCTGTTTTTT	CASSQGSWGELFF
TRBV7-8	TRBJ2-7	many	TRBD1	TGTGCCAGCAGCTTTGACAGGGGGCAAAACGAGCAGTACTTC	CASSFDRGQNEQYF
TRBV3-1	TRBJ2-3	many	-	TGTGCCAGCAGCCAAGTCTTGACAGATACGCAGTATTTT	CASSQVLTDTQYF
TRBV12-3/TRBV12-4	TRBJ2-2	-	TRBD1	TGTGCCAGCAGCCATAAACCCTGGGACAGGGAGAACACCGGGCAGCTGTTTTTT	CASSHKPWDRENTGQLFF
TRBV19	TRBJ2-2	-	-	TGTGCCAGTAGTATCGCGGGGAACACCGGGGAGCTGTTTTTT	CASSIAGNTGELFF
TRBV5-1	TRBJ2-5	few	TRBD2	TGCGCCAGCAGCGACGGGGGACTAGACGGAGAGACCCAGTACTTC	CASSDGGLDGETQYF
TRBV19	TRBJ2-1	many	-	TGTGCCAGCAATAGGGGGGACAACAACAATGAGCAGTTCTTC	CASNRGDNNNEQFF
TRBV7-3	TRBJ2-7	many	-	TGTGCCAGCAGCTTACAGGTGGACGTATACTACGAGCAGTACTTC	CASSLQVDVYYEQYF
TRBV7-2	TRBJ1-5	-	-	TGTGCCAGCAGCTTAGAGGGGGGACCTCGTCCAGATACGCAGCATTTT	CASSLEGGPRPDTQHF
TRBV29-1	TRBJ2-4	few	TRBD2	TGCAGCGTTGGGGGCGGGAGGACGATGGGAAACATTCAGTACTTC	CSVGGGRTMGNIQYF
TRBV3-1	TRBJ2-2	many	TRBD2	TGTGCCAGCAGCCAGGGGGGGTACACCGGGGAGCTGTTTTTT	CASSQGGYTGELFF
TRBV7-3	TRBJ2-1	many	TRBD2	TGTGCCAGCAGCTTATCTAGCGGGAGGTACAATGAGCAGTTCTTC	CASSLSSGRYNEQFF
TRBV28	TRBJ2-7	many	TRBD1	TGTGCCAGCAGCTCGCGGGACAGGTGGCCTACCTACGAGCAGTACTTC	CASSSRDRWPTYEQYF
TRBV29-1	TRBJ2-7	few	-	TGCAGCGTTGAAGGGGCCGAACGCTACGAGCAGTACTTC	CSVEGAERYEQYF
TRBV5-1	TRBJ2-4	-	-	TGCGCCAGCAGCTTGGTGCCAGGAAGGGAGCTAGCCAAAAACATTCAGTACTTC	CASSLVPGRELAKNIQYF
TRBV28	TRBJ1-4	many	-	TGTGCCAGCAGTCCTATTGACAGGTGGGGCGAAAAACTGTTTTTT	CASSPIDRWGEKLFF
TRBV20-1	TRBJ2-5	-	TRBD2	TGCAGTGCTAGAGATAAACGGTGGACGACGCGGGGGGGCCGAGAGACCCAGTACTTC	CSARDKRWTTRGGRETQYF
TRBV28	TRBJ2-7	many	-	TGTGCCAGCAGCTATATCGAGGCCTACGAGCAGTACTTC	CASSYIEAYEQYF
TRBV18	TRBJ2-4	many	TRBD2	TGTGCCAGCTCTCCTATCCAGGGAGGGAAAAACATTCAGTACTTC	CASSPIQGGKNIQYF
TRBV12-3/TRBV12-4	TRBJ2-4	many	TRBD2	TGTGCCAGCAGTTTAAGGGTGGGCCTTAGCGGGTCGGTTGACGAGGCCAAAAACATTCAGTACTTC	CASSLRVGLSGSVDEAKNIQYF
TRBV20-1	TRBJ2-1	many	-	TGCAGTGCTACCCTGCGGGGGCCTTACAATGAGCAGTTCTTC	CSATLRGPYNEQFF
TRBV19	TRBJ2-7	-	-	TGTGCCAGTAGTATACCCGGGACTTACTACGAGCAGTACTTC	CASSIPGTYYEQYF
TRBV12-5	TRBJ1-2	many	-	TGTGCTAGTGGTTTGGTAATCAGGAGGAGTGACACCTTC	CASGLVIRRSDTF
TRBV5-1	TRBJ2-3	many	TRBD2	TGCGCCAGCAACCTTTGGACTAGCGGTTCCACAGATACGCAGTATTTT	CASNLWTSGSTDTQYF
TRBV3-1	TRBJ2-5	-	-	TGTGCCAGCAGCCAAGTTATCCACACCCAAGAGACCCAGTACTTC	CASSQVIHTQETQYF
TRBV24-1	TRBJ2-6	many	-	TGTGCCACCAGTGTCGAGGTGTCTGGGGCCAACGTCCTGACTTTC	CATSVEVSGANVLTF
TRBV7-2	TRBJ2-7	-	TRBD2	TGTGCCAGCAGCATGGGACTAGCGGGAGGGCCGAGGGAGCAGTACTTC	CASSMGLAGGPREQYF
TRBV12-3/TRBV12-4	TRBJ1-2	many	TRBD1	TGTGCCAGCACTGTGGGGACAGGGTACTATGGCTACACCTTC	CASTVGTGYYGYTF
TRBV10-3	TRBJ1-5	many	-	TGTGCCATCAGTGAGTCACTTCGGACAGCTAGCAATCAGCCCCAGCATTTT	CAISESLRTASNQPQHF
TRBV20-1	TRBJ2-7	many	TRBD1	TGCAGTGCTAGAAGTTCCGGGACAGGGTTCTACGAGCAGTACTTC	CSARSSGTGFYEQYF
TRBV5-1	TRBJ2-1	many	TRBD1	TGCGCAAGCAGCTGGGGGACAGGGGAGGATGAGCAGTTCTTC	CASSWGTGEDEQFF
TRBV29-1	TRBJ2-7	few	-	TGCAGCGCCCCCGGGACACTGACCTCCTACGAGCAGTACTTC	CSAPGTLTSYEQYF
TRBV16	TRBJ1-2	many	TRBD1	TGTGCCAGCAGCCAATCCAGGGGACAGGCAGACTATGGCTACACCTTC	CASSQSRGQADYGYTF
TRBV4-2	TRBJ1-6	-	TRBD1	TGTGCCAGCAGCCGGACAGGGGGGTCGAGGTTCGTCTCCTATAATTCACCCCTCCACTTT	CASSRTGGSRFVSYNSPLHF
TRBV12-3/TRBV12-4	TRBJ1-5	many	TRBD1	TGTGCCAGCAGTTCGGACAGGGTGCGGCCCCAGCATTTT	CASSSDRVRPQHF
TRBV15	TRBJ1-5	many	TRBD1	TGTGCCACCAGCAGAGCCCTCGCTGACAGGGCGGATCAGCCCCAGCATTTT	CATSRALADRADQPQHF
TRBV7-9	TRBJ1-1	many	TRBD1	TGTGCCAGCAGCCGACAGGGGGCGGACACTGAAGCTTTCTTT	CASSRQGADTEAFF
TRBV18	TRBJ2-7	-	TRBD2	TGTGCCAGCTCCCCCGATAGGCGGGGGGCCTACGAGCAGTACTTC	CASSPDRRGAYEQYF
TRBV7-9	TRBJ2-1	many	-	TGTGCCAGCAGCTTAGGAGGCTGGCAGGGGAGGTACAATGAGCAGTTCTTC	CASSLGGWQGRYNEQFF
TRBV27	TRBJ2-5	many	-	TGTGCCAGCAGCCCCGCGACAGCCATCCAAGAGACCCAGTACTTC	CASSPATAIQETQYF
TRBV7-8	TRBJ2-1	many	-	TGTGCCAGCAGCGCAACCGGGTTGAGCTCCTACAATGAGCAGTTCTTC	CASSATGLSSYNEQFF
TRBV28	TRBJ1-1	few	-	TGTGCCAGCACGTTGGAGGGAAGAACTGAAGCTTTCTTT	CASTLEGRTEAFF